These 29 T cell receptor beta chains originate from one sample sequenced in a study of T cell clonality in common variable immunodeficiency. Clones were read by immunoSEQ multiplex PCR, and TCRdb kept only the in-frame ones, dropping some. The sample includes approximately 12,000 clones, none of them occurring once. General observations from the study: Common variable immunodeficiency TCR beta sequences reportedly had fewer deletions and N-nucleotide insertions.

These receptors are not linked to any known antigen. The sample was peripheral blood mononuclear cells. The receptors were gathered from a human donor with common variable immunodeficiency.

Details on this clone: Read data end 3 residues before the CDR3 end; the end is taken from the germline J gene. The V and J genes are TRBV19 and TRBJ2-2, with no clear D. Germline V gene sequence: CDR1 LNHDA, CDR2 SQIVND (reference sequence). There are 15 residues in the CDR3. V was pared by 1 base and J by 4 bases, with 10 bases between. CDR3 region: CASSIGAASTGELFF. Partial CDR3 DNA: TGTGCCAGTAGTATAGGGGCAGCCTCCACCGGGGAG.

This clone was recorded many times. CDR3 bases read: TGCAGTGCTAGGTGGGGACAGGGCAGCACAGATACG. This encodes CSARWGQGSTDT. The full CDR3 is CSARWGQGSTDTQYF. The V and J genes are TRBV20-1 and TRBJ2-3; TRBD1 aligns across 9 bases. Read coverage stops 3 residues before the CDR3 terminus; the germline J gene supplies the remainder. Looked up from germline, CDR1 is DFQATT and CDR2 is SNEGSKA (reference sequence). The CDR3 is made up of 15 amino acids. V trimming: 3 bases; J trimming: 0 bases; junction bases outside the gene matches: 4.

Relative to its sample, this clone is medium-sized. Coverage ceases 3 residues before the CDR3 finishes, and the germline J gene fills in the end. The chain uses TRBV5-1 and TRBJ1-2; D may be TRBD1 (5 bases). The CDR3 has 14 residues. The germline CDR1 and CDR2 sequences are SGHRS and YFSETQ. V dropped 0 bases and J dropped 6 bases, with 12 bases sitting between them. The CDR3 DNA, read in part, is TGCGCCAGCAGCTTGGGTCAGGGTCGCGATGGC. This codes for CASSLGQGRDG. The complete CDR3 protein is CASSLGQGRDGYTF.

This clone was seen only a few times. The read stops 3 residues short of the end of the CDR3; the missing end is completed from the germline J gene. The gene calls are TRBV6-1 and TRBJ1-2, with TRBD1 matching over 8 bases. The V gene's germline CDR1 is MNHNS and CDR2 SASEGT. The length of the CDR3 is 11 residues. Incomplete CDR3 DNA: TGTGCCAGCAGTGGACAGGGGTTC. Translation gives CASSGQGF. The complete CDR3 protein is CASSGQGFYTF.

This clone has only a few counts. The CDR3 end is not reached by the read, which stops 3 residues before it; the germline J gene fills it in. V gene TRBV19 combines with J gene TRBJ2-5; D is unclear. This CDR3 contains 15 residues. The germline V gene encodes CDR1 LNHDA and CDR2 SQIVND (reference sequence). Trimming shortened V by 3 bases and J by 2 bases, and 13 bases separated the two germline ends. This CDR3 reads CASSIGIAAQETQYF. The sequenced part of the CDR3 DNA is TGTGCCAGTAGTATCGGAATAGCCGCTCAAGAGACC.

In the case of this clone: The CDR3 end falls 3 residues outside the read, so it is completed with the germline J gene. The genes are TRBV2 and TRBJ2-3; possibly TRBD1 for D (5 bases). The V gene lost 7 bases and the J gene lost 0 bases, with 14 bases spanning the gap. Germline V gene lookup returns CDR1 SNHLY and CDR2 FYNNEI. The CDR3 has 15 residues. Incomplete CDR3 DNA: TGTGCCAGCACTAAGGACATCGCTAGCACAGATACG. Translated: CASTKDIASTDT. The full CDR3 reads CASTKDIASTDTQYF.

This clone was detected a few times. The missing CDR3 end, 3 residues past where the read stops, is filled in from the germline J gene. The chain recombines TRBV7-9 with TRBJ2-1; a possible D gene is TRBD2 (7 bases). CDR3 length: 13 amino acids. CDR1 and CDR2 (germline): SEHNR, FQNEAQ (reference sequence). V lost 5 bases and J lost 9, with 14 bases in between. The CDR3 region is CASSLNREGEQFF. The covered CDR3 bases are TGTGCCAGCAGCCTTAACAGGGAGGGTGAG.

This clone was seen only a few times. Partial CDR3 DNA: TGTGCCAGCTCACCGCAGGGTGCTGAA. Translating gives CASSPQGAE. The whole CDR3 is CASSPQGAEAFF. This chain links TRBV18 with TRBJ1-1; a weak D match, TRBD1 (5 bases). The CDR3 extends 3 residues past the end of the read, so its final part is completed from the germline J gene. Germline V gene lookup returns CDR1 KGHSH and CDR2 LQKENI. The V and J ends lost 3 bases and 6 bases respectively, with 8 bases between them. The CDR3 contains 12 residues.

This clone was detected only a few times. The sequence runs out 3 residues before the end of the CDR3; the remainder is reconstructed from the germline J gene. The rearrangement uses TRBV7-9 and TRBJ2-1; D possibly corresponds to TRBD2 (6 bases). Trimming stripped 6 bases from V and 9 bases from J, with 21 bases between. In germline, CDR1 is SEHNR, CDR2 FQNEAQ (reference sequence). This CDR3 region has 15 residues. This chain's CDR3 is CASREPGLAKPEQFF. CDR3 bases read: TGTGCCAGCAGGGAGCCGGGACTCGCAAAGCCTGAG.

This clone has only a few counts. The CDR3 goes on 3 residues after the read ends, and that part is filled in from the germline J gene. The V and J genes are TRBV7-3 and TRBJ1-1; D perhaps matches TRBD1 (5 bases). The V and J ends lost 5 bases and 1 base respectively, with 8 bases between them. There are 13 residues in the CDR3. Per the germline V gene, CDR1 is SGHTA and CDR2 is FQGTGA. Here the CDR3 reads CASSPGGNTEAFF. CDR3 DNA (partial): TGTGCCAGCAGCCCGGGGGGGAACACTGAA.

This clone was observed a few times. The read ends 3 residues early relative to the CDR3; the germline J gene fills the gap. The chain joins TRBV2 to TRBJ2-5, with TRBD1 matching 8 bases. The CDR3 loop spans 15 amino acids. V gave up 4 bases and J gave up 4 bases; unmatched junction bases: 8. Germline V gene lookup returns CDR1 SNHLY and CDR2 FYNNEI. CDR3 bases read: TGTGCCAGCAGTGGAGGACAGGGTGAAGGAGAGACC. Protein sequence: CASSGGQGEGET. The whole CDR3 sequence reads CASSGGQGEGETQYF.

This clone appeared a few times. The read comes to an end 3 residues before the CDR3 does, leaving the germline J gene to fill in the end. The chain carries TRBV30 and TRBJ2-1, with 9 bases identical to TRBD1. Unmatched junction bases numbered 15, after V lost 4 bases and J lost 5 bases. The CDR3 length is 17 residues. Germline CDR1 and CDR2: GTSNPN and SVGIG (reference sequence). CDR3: CAWNPIRQGGYNNEQFF. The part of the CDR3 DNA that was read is TGTGCCTGGAATCCCATCCGACAGGGGGGCTATAACAATGAG.

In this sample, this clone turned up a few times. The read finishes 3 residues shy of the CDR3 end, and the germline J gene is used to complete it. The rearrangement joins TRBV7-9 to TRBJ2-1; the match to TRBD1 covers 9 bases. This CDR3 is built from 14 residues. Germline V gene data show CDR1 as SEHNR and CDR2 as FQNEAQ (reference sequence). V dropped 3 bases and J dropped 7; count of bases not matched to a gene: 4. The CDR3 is CASSLGQGVNEQFF. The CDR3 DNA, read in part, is TGTGCCAGCAGCTTGGGACAGGGAGTAAATGAG.

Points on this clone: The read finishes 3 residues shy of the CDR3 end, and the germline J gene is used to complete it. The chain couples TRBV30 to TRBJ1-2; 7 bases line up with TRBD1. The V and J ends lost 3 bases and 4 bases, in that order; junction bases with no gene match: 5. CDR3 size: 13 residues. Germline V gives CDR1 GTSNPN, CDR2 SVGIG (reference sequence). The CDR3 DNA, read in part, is TGTGCCTGGAGCTCCGGGACAGCCTATGGC. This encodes CAWSSGTAYG. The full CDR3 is CAWSSGTAYGYTF.

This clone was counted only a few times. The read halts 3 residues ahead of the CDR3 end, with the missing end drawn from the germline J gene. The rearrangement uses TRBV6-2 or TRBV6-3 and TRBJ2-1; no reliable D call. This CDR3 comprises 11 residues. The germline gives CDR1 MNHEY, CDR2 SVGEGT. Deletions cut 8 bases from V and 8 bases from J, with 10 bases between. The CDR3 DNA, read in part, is TGTGCCAGCTCCGTCACGGATGAG. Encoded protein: CASSVTDE. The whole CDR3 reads CASSVTDEQFF.

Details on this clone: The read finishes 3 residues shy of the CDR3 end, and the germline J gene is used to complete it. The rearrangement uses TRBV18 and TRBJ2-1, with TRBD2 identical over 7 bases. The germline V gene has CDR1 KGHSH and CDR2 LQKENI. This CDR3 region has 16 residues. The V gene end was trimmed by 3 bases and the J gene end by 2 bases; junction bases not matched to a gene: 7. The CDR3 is CASSPPDGLAYNEQFF. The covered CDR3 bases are TGTGCCAGCTCACCTCCGGACGGACTAGCCTACAATGAG.

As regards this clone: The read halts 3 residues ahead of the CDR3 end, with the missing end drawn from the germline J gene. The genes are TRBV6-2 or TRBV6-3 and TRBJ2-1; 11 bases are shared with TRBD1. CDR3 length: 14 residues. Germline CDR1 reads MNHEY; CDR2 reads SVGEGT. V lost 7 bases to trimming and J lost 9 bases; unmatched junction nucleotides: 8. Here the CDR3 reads CASTRDRGCSEQFF. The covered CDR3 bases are TGTGCCAGCACGAGGGACAGGGGGTGCAGTGAG.

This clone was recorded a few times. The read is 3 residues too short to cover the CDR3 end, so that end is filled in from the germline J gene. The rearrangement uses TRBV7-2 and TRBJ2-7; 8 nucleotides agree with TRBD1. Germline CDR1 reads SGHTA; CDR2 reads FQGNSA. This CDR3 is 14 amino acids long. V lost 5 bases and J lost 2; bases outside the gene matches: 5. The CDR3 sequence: CASSPRTGPYEQYF. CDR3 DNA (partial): TGTGCCAGCAGCCCGAGGACAGGGCCCTACGAG.

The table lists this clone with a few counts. The CDR3 here is CASSDPSANYGYTF. The DNA read from the CDR3 is TGTGCCAGCAGTGACCCCAGCGCCAACTATGGC. The genes are TRBV2 and TRBJ1-2, with D uncertain. The read ends 3 residues shy of where the CDR3 ends; the end is completed using the germline J gene. The V end was cut by 3 bases, the J end by 2 bases, with 10 bases between. This CDR3 contains 14 residues. In germline, CDR1 is SNHLY, CDR2 FYNNEI.

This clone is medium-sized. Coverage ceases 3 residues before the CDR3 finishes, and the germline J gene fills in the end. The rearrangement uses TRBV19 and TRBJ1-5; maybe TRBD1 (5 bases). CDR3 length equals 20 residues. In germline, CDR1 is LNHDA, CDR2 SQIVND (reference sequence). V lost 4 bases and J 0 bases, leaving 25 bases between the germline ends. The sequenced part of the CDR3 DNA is TGTGCCAGTAGTACCCTTACGGACACTTTATGGGGTCATAGCAATCAGCCC. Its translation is CASSTLTDTLWGHSNQP. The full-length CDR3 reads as CASSTLTDTLWGHSNQPQHF.

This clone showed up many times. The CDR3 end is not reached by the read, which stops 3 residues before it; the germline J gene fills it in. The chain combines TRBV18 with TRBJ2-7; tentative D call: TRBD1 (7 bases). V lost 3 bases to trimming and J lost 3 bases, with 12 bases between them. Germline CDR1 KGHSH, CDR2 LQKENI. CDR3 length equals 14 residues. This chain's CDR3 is CASSPTGRNYEQYF. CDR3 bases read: TGTGCCAGCTCACCGACAGGGAGGAACTACGAG.

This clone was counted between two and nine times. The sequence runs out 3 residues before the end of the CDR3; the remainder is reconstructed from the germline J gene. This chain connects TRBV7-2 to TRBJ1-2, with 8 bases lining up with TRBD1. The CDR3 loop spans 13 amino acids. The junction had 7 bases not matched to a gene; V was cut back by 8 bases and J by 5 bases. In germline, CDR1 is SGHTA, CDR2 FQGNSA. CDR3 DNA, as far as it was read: TGTGCCAGCGTCCGGGACAGGAAGTATGGC. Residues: CASVRDRKYG. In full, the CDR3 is CASVRDRKYGYTF.

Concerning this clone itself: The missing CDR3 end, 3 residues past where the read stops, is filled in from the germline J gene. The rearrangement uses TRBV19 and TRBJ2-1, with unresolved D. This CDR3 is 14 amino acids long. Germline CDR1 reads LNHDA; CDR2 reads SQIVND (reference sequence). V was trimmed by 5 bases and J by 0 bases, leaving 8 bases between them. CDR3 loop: CASSYTGSYNEQFF. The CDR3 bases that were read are TGTGCCAGTAGTTATACCGGCTCCTACAATGAG.

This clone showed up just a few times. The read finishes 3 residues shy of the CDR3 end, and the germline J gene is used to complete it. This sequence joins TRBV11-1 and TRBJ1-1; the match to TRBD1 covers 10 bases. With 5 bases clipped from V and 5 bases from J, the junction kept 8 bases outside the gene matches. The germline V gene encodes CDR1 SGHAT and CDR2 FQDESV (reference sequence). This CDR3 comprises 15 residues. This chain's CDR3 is CASSLDRGLRTEAFF. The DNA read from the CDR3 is TGTGCCAGCAGCCTAGACAGGGGGCTACGGACTGAA.

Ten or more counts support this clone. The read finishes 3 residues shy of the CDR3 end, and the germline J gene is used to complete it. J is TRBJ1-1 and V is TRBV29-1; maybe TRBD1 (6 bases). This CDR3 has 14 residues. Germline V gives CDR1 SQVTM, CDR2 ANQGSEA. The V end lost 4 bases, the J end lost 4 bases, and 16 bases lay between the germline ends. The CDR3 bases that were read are TGCAGCGTTGGCAGGGGAGGGCTGGGCACTGAA. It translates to CSVGRGGLGTE. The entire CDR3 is CSVGRGGLGTEAFF.

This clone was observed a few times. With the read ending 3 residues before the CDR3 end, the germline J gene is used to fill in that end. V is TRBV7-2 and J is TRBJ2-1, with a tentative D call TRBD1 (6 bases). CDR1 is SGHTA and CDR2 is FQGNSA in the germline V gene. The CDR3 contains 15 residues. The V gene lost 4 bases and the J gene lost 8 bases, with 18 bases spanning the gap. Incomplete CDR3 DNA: TGTGCCAGCAGCTCGAATTTACAGGGCGGGTATGAG. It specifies CASSSNLQGGYE. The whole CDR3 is CASSSNLQGGYEQFF.

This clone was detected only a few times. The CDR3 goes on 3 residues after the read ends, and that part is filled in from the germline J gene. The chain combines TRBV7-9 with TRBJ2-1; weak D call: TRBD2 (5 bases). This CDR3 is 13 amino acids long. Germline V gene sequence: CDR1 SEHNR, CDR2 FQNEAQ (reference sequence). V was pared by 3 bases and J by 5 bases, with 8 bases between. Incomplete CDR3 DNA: TGTGCCAGCAGCTTGGGAGCGGACAATGAG. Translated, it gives CASSLGADNE. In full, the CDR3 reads CASSLGADNEQFF.

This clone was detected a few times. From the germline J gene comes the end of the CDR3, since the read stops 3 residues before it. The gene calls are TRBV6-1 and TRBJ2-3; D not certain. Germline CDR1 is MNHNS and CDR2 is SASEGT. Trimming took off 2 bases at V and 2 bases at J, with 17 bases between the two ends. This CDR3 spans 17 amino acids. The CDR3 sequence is CASSEKFAKFLTDTQYF. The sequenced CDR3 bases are TGTGCCAGCAGTGAAAAATTTGCTAAATTTCTCACAGATACG.

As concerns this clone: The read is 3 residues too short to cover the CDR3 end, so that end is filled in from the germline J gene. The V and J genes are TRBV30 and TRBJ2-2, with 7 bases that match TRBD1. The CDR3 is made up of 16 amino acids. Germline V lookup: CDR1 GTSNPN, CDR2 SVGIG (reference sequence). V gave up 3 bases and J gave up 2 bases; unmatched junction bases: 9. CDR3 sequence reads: CAWRGGTEGNTGELFF. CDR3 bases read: TGTGCCTGGAGGGGTGGGACAGAGGGTAACACCGGGGAG. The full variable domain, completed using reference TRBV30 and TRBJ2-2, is SQTIHQWPATLVQPVGSPLSLECTVEGTSNPNLYWYRQAAGRGLQLLFYSVGIGQISSEVPQNLSASRPQDRQFILSSKKLLLSDSGFYLCAWRGGTEGNTGELFFGEGSRLTVL.